This T cell receptor (beta chain) was profiled in a study of blood T cell repertoires in COVID-19 (dated by TCRdb to the early 2020s). Background on the whole study: Samples from collaborators originated in the United States, Italy and Spain and spanned both the acute and convalescent phases of COVID-19. The material from the prospective study consisted of cDNA or gDNA derived from T cells, B-cell-depleted T cells, or PBMCs. Subjects who had been exposed to COVID-19, were actively infected with it, or had recovered from it provided the deeply sampled blood TCRbeta repertoires that made up the dataset. The repertoires were released in a freely available public database meant as a resource for research on the immune response to SARS-CoV-2. The samples were drawn from two sources: the first 160 participants of the ongoing ImmuneRACE study, and 1,254 subjects contributed by 6 global collaborators. Nearly every sample came with metadata listing a de-identified subject ID, COVID-19 status, age in years and sex. Where HLA class I and class II types were available, the types were taken from metadata supplied by the sample provider, not from assay-based typing. The paper as a whole reports these results and caveats: How much clinical and demographic metadata was included differed by source and by participant, and the metadata was provided uncurated.

V is trimmed back by 4 bases and J by 2 bases, and the junction contains 10 bases that no gene match accounts for. Inclusive of the bounding cysteine and phenylalanine, the CDR3 is 16 residues long. Only the CDR3 DNA stays, 48 bases, in frame from base 1. Per the germline V gene (reference sequence), SGHNT is the CDR1 and YYREEE is the CDR2. Each collaborating institution followed its own protocols to collect whole blood in K2EDTA tubes. For TCRbeta analysis, collaborators shipped samples as frozen whole blood, isolated PBMCs, or DNA extracted from either of those sample types. TCRbeta CDR3 regions were amplified from genomic DNA by means of the immunoSEQ Assay, a bias-controlled multiplex PCR. In the authors' own workflow: Nucleated cell counts per sample were estimated from amplification of reference gene primers within the assay. To quantify the absolute abundance of each unique TCRbeta CDR3 rearrangement, sequence reads were collapsed and filtered. For each sample, productive Simpson clonality was calculated by taking the square root of Simpson's diversity index across productive rearrangements. Sourced from immuneACCESS, this table was stored by TCRdb with only in-frame sequences that have V and J called. A share of the clones is absent; for the studies checked, an unresolved V gene accounts for under half, and the remainder has no known explanation. That table supplies the V and J calls and clone size; D and trimming were determined from the DNA. The sample includes approximately 140,000 clones, with around four fifths observed a single time. The ten largest clones take up roughly 2.2% of the sample.

Note on this clone: Its specific antigen is unknown. Base qualities were left out, and no much larger clone turns up one base away.

Sequenced: peripheral blood. The clonotype was recovered from a man between 65 and 85 years old with acute or convalescent COVID-19. The chain links TRBV5-4 with TRBJ2-3; TRBD2 agrees with 7 junctional bases. DNA sequence: TGTGCCAGCAGCCCCGGCATACTAGCGACCACAGATACGCAGTATTTT. It codes for CASSPGILATTDTQYF.